The 31 T cell receptor beta chains presented below share a single source sample, sequenced in a study of cytomegalovirus exposure and HLA in healthy donors. Profiling relied on immunoSEQ multiplex PCR, and the TCRdb table lists in-frame clones only, not all of them. Of about 76,000 clones in the sample, approximately 95% were seen once. Sample: PBMCs. The receptors derive from a man aged 18 to 29 in good health and CMV-seropositive.

The V gene is TRBV7-9, the J gene TRBJ2-1, with D unclear. The germline V gene has CDR1 SEHNR and CDR2 FQNEAQ (reference sequence). Trimming removed 0 bases from V and 2 bases from J, with 14 bases in between. The CDR3 consists of 17 residues. DNA for the CDR3: TGTGCCAGCAGCTTAGCACCGGGTTTGAGGCCCTACAATGAGCAGTTCTTC. The encoded protein is CASSLAPGLRPYNEQFF.

The chain uses TRBV19 and TRBJ1-2, with a possible D match to TRBD1 (5 bases). Between the trimmed V and J ends, which lost 3 bases and 5 bases, there was a span of 7 bases. The CDR3 consists of 12 residues. Germline values: CDR1 LNHDA, CDR2 SQIVND (reference sequence). The CDR3 bases are TGTGCCAGTAGTATTTCAGGGTATGGCTACACCTTC. Residues: CASSISGYGYTF. Full variable domain (rest looked up from reference TRBV19 and TRBJ1-2): DGGITQSPKYLFRKEGQNVTLSCEQNLNHDAMYWYRQDPGQGLRLIYYSQIVNDFQKGDIAEGYSVSREKKESFPLTVTSAQKNPTAFYLCASSISGYGYTFGSGTRLTVV.

V is TRBV6-5 and J is TRBJ1-1; 8 positions agree with TRBD1. The ends lost 8 bases at V and 3 bases at J; junction bases unmatched: 8. This CDR3 has 14 residues. The germline CDR1 and CDR2 sequences are MNHEY and SVGAGI. The CDR3 coding sequence is TGTGCCAGCCGTGCAGGGGGCGCTTACACTGAAGCTTTCTTT. This codes for CASRAGGAYTEAFF.

V usage is TRBV11-2 and J usage is TRBJ1-3, with 8 bases fitting TRBD1. Germline values: CDR1 SGHAT, CDR2 FQNNGV. V shed 1 base, J shed 1 base, and the junction held 12 bases outside the gene matches. The CDR3 loop spans 19 amino acids. The CDR3 DNA is TGTGCCAGCAGCTTAGGAGTAGTGACAGGGGATCTATCTGGAAACACCATATATTTT. As protein: CASSLGVVTGDLSGNTIYF. Full variable domain (outside the CDR3, taken from reference TRBV11-2 and TRBJ1-3): EAGVAQSPRYKIIEKRQSVAFWCNPISGHATLYWYQQILGQGPKLLIQFQNNGVVDDSQLPKDRFSAERLKGVDSTLKIQPAKLEDSAVYLCASSLGVVTGDLSGNTIYFGEGSWLTVV.

The chain recombines TRBV9 with TRBJ2-1, with TRBD2 matching over 7 bases. This CDR3 comprises 14 residues. V was pared by 1 base and J by 15 bases, with 13 bases of the junction left unmatched. Germline V gene sequence: CDR1 SGDLS, CDR2 YYNGEE. The CDR3 nucleotides read TGTGCCAGCAGCGTACGCGGGGGTAACGATAGACGGTTCTTC. This sequence encodes CASSVRGGNDRRFF.

This chain connects TRBV9 to TRBJ2-2, with D possibly being TRBD1 (6 bases). The V end was cut by 2 bases, the J end by 4 bases, with 12 bases between. Germline V gene sequence: CDR1 SGDLS, CDR2 YYNGEE. This CDR3 contains 15 residues. The CDR3 nucleotides read TGTGCCAGCAGCGTCGGGGACACTAGCACCGGGGAGCTGTTTTTT. Its translation: CASSVGDTSTGELFF.

About this clone itself: One end of the junction varies from germline; a read error may be responsible. The chain carries TRBV7-7 and TRBJ2-1; weak D call: TRBD2 (7 bases). CDR1 is SSHAT, CDR2 FNYEAQ, per germline (reference sequence). The CDR3 consists of 17 residues. The CDR3, as DNA: TGTGCTAGCAGCTTAGGCCCGCGGGGGAAGAGGGGGGATGAGCAGTTCTTC. Protein sequence: CASSLGPRGKRGDEQFF.

The chain joins TRBV11-2 to TRBJ2-1, with 12 bases fitting TRBD2. CDR1 and CDR2 (germline): SGHAT, FQNNGV. The CDR3 is 18 amino acids. J was trimmed by 4 bases and V by 1 base; bases with no gene match: 8. CDR3 amino acids: CASSLVYGLAGFYNEQFF. CDR3 coding DNA: TGTGCCAGCAGCTTAGTATATGGACTAGCGGGATTTTACAATGAGCAGTTCTTC.

The J gene is TRBJ2-7, the V gene TRBV28, with 10 positions matching TRBD2. V lost 6 bases to trimming and J lost 4 bases; unmatched junction nucleotides: 9. Germline-derived CDR1 and CDR2 are MDHEN and SYDVKM. CDR3 length equals 15 residues. The CDR3 bases are TGTGCCAGCAGCTTACTAGCGGGAATCGTTTACGAGCAGTACTTC. Encoded protein: CASSLLAGIVYEQYF.

The chain has TRBV5-4 and TRBJ2-7; D possibly corresponds to TRBD1 (5 bases). This CDR3 has 15 amino acids. CDR1 is SGHNT and CDR2 is YYREEE in the germline V gene (reference sequence). Trimming left V 3 bases short and J 2 bases short, with 15 bases between. In DNA, the CDR3 is TGTGCCAGCAGCTCGAAAAACAGGAATCCCTACGAGCAGTACTTC. It is translated as CASSSKNRNPYEQYF.

The V and J genes are TRBV29-1 and TRBJ2-7, with 8 bases aligning to TRBD1. V gave up 5 bases and J gave up 0 bases; unmatched junction bases: 6. The CDR3 covers 14 residues. Germline CDR1 is SQVTM and CDR2 is ANQGSEA. The CDR3 sequence: CSVRRDRSSYEQYF. The DNA for the CDR3 is TGCAGCGTTCGCCGGGACAGGAGCTCCTACGAGCAGTACTTC.

This chain joins TRBV11-1 and TRBJ2-5; D is uncertain. This CDR3 contains 13 residues. Per the germline V gene, CDR1 is SGHAT and CDR2 is FQDESV (reference sequence). The V gene lost 8 bases and the J gene lost 1 base, with 11 bases spanning the gap. Here the CDR3 reads CASSRGGQETQYF. CDR3 in DNA: TGTGCCAGCTCACGCGGCGGCCAAGAGACCCAGTACTTC.

The chain uses TRBV6-5 and TRBJ2-7; 7 positions agree with TRBD1. Unmatched junction bases numbered 8, after V lost 6 bases and J lost 3 bases. This CDR3 spans 14 amino acids. CDR1 and CDR2 from the germline V gene are MNHEY and SVGAGI. DNA of the CDR3: TGTGCCAGCAGGCCAGGGGGTTTGGGCTACGAGCAGTACTTC. Its translation: CASRPGGLGYEQYF.

The chain couples TRBV6-5 to TRBJ2-7, with a tentative D call TRBD1 (6 bases). V lost 0 bases and J 6 bases, leaving 9 bases between the germline ends. Germline lookup yields CDR1 MNHEY and CDR2 SVGAGI. The CDR3 is made up of 13 amino acids. CDR3 sequence: CASSYSARGEQYF. The CDR3 DNA follows: TGTGCCAGCAGTTACTCGGCCAGGGGCGAGCAGTACTTC.

The CDR3 here is CASSLGAGTDYGYTF. DNA of the CDR3: TGTGCCAGCAGCTTAGGTGCGGGAACGGACTATGGCTACACCTTC. V is TRBV7-6 and J is TRBJ1-2; the D is unclear. CDR3 length: 15 amino acids. In germline, CDR1 is SGHVS, CDR2 FNYEAQ. V was cut by 1 base and J by 3 bases, with 12 bases left in between. Using reference TRBV7-6 and TRBJ1-2 for the parts outside the CDR3, the full variable domain is GAGVSQSPRYKVTKRGQDVALRCDPISGHVSLYWYRQALGQGPEFLTYFNYEAQQDKSGLPNDRFSAERPEGSISTLTIQRTEQRDSAMYRCASSLGAGTDYGYTFGSGTRLTVV.

The count of this clone is one. The V gene is TRBV4-1, the J gene TRBJ2-7; the match to TRBD1 covers 9 bases. The CDR3 consists of 15 residues. V dropped 4 bases and J dropped 1; count of bases not matched to a gene: 5. CDR1 MGHRA and CDR2 YSYEKL come from the germline V gene. The CDR3 DNA reads as TGCGCCAGCAGCCTTGGGACAGGGTCTTCCTACGAGCAGTACTTC. Translated: CASSLGTGSSYEQYF.

This clone occurred once. The chain has TRBV10-3 and TRBJ2-7; TRBD1 agrees at 7 bases. There are 14 residues in the CDR3. V lost 3 bases, J lost 2 bases, and 4 bases stayed unmatched. The V gene's germline CDR1 is ENHRY and CDR2 SYGVKD. CDR3 DNA: TGTGCCATCAGTGAAACAGGGGACCCCTACGAGCAGTACTTC. This sequence encodes CAISETGDPYEQYF.

The chain is built from TRBV5-1 and TRBJ2-7; 11 nucleotides line up with TRBD2. CDR3 size: 15 residues. Trimming removed 0 bases from V and 4 bases from J; junction bases left unmatched: 3. Germline assignment: CDR1 SGHRS and CDR2 YFSETQ. CDR3 amino acids: CASSLGLAGSYEQYF. The CDR3 DNA reads TGCGCCAGCAGCTTGGGACTAGCGGGATCGTACGAGCAGTACTTC.

The gene calls are TRBV5-1 and TRBJ2-5; 7 positions match TRBD2. CDR3 length: 14 residues. With V trimmed by 6 bases and J by 0 bases, 5 bases remained unmatched. Germline CDR1 is SGHRS and CDR2 is YFSETQ. The CDR3 protein is CASTKLANQETQYF. In DNA form, the CDR3 reads TGCGCCAGCACCAAACTAGCGAACCAAGAGACCCAGTACTTC.

The CDR3 region has the DNA TGTGCCAGCAGTGAAGAGGCAGCGGGAGGCCCGGGAGATACGCAGTATTTT. Translated: CASSEEAAGGPGDTQYF. This chain uses TRBV6-4 with TRBJ2-3, with 9 bases that match TRBD2. J lost 5 bases, V lost 3 bases, and 12 bases had no gene match. This CDR3 is 17 amino acids long. Germline CDR1 is MRHNA and CDR2 is SNTAGT.

The J gene is TRBJ2-5, the V gene TRBV2; 8 bases are shared with TRBD2. The CDR3 runs to 13 residues. The junction had 3 bases not matched to a gene; V was cut back by 4 bases and J by 5 bases. CDR1 and CDR2 from the germline V gene are SNHLY and FYNNEI. The CDR3 DNA reads as TGTGCCAGCAGTGGCCGGGAGGGTGAGACCCAGTACTTC. Protein: CASSGREGETQYF. Variable domain in full (rest from reference TRBV2 and TRBJ2-5): EPEVTQTPSHQVTQMGQEVILRCVPISNHLYFYWYRQILGQKVEFLVSFYNNEISEKSEIFDDQFSVERPDGSNFTLKIRSTKLEDSAMYFCASSGREGETQYFGPGTRLLVL.

The rearrangement links TRBV15 to TRBJ2-1; no clear D. Trimming shortened V by 4 bases and J by 8 bases, and 18 bases separated the two germline ends. The CDR3 contains 15 residues. In germline, CDR1 is LNHNV, CDR2 YYDKDF (reference sequence). The CDR3 region is CATSIDSSRLHEQFF. The CDR3 nucleotides read TGTGCCACCAGCATAGATTCGAGTCGCCTCCATGAGCAGTTCTTC.

As DNA, the CDR3 is TGTGCCAGCAGAAAAGGACTAGCAGACCAAGAGACCCAGTACTTC. Amino acid sequence: CASRKGLADQETQYF. The chain has TRBV27 and TRBJ2-5, with 8 bases aligning to TRBD2. Germline V gene lookup returns CDR1 MNHEY and CDR2 SMNVEV (reference sequence). The trim removed 6 bases at V and 0 bases at J, leaving 6 bases unmatched. This CDR3 has 15 amino acids.

This sequence joins TRBV2 and TRBJ2-3, with TRBD2 as a possible D gene (7 bases). V was shortened by 2 bases and J by 5 bases, with 26 bases between the two germline ends. From germline, CDR1 is SNHLY and CDR2 FYNNEI. This CDR3 has 19 residues. In nucleotides, the CDR3 is TGTGCCAGCAGTGAAAGAGGTGGGGCTAGCGGCACCAGGGGAGATACGCAGTATTTT. The encoded protein is CASSERGGASGTRGDTQYF.

The V call is TRBV9, the J call TRBJ2-6; tentatively, D is TRBD2 (6 bases). Germline CDR1 and CDR2: SGDLS and YYNGEE. CDR3 size: 19 residues. Trimming removed 0 bases at V and 1 base at J, with 17 bases between. This chain's CDR3 is CASSVDQSRGVSGANVLTF. CDR3 coding DNA: TGTGCCAGCAGCGTAGACCAGAGTCGCGGGGTGTCTGGGGCCAACGTCCTGACTTTC.

V and J are TRBV7-9 and TRBJ2-5; a weak D match, TRBD2 (5 bases). The germline gives CDR1 SEHNR, CDR2 FQNEAQ (reference sequence). Trimming took off 1 base at V and 2 bases at J, with 11 bases between the two ends. The CDR3 has 15 amino acids. DNA of the CDR3: TGTGCCAGCAGCTTAGGAGTAGGACTTCAAGAGACCCAGTACTTC. Amino acids: CASSLGVGLQETQYF.

The chain combines TRBV9 with TRBJ1-1; possibly TRBD1 for D (6 bases). There are 14 residues in the CDR3. Germline CDR1 reads SGDLS; CDR2 reads YYNGEE. Trimming stripped 2 bases from V and 2 bases from J, with 10 bases between. CDR3 sequence: CASSVGTSNTEAFF. CDR3 DNA sequence: TGTGCCAGCAGCGTCGGGACAAGCAACACTGAAGCTTTCTTT.

The chain employs TRBV28 and TRBJ1-2; D remains unclear. The CDR3 has 13 residues. Trimming removed 2 bases at V and 2 bases at J, with 6 bases between. Germline V gene sequence: CDR1 MDHEN, CDR2 SYDVKM. The CDR3 DNA sequence: TGTGCCAGCAGTTTAACGGGGAACTATGGCTACACCTTC. It encodes CASSLTGNYGYTF.

The chain has TRBV6-5 and TRBJ1-2; 7 bases are a match to TRBD1. The V gene end was trimmed by 1 base and the J gene end by 4 bases; junction bases not matched to a gene: 6. Germline CDR1 and CDR2: MNHEY and SVGAGI. This CDR3 comprises 15 residues. The CDR3 sequence: CASSYLGQEVYGYTF. The CDR3, as DNA: TGTGCCAGCAGTTACTTAGGACAGGAGGTCTATGGCTACACCTTC.

V is TRBV4-1 and J is TRBJ1-3; D is unresolved. The germline CDR1 and CDR2 sequences are MGHRA and YSYEKL. CDR3 size: 15 residues. V lost 5 bases, J lost 0 bases, and 11 bases lay in between. CDR3 in amino acids: CASSFRGLSGNTIYF. The CDR3 nucleotides read TGCGCCAGCAGCTTCCGCGGACTCTCTGGAAACACCATATATTTT.

This chain links TRBV29-1 with TRBJ2-1; 10 positions agree with TRBD2. With 7 bases clipped from V and 7 bases from J, the junction kept 13 bases outside the gene matches. Germline V lookup: CDR1 SQVTM, CDR2 ANQGSEA. The CDR3 loop spans 15 amino acids. The CDR3 DNA sequence: TGCAGCGGGTGCGGGGGACTAGCGATGGGGAATGAGCAGTTCTTC. Translated, it gives CSGCGGLAMGNEQFF.